This TCR beta chain is from a study of blood T cell repertoires in COVID-19 (dated by TCRdb to about 2020). Broadly, across the study: Samples covering the acute and convalescent phases of COVID-19 were provided by collaborators in the United States, Italy and Spain. The repertoires were released in a freely available public database intended as a resource for research on the immune response to SARS-CoV-2. Subjects who had been exposed to COVID-19, were actively infected with it, or had recovered from it provided the deeply sampled blood TCRbeta repertoires that made up the dataset. Sample metadata almost always included a de-identified subject ID, COVID-19 status, age in years and sex. Where available, HLA class I and class II types were taken from metadata supplied by the sample provider and were not determined by assay-based typing. The prospective study material was composed of cDNA or gDNA derived from T cells, B-cell-depleted T cells, or PBMCs. The samples were drawn from the first 160 participants of the ongoing ImmuneRACE study and from 1,254 subjects provided by 6 global collaborators.

Beyond this particular receptor, the publication reports: How much clinical and demographic metadata was included differed by source and by participant, and the metadata was provided uncurated.

TCRbeta CDR3 regions were amplified from genomic DNA using the immunoSEQ Assay, a bias-controlled multiplex PCR. Per the authors' processing: The number of nucleated cells in each sample was estimated by amplification of reference gene primers within the assay. To quantify the absolute abundance of each unique TCRbeta CDR3 rearrangement, sequence reads were collapsed and filtered. For each sample, productive Simpson clonality was calculated as the square root of Simpson's diversity index across productive rearrangements. TCRdb stores this immuneACCESS table with in-frame sequences only. Part of the clones is absent; in the studies checked, under half of the shortfall reflects unresolved V genes, and no reason is known for the rest. The V and J calls and clone size come from that table; D and trimming were worked out from the DNA. The sample contains around 100,000 clones, approximately 86% of them found a single time. The ten largest clones capture 4.5% of the sample.

Each collaborating institution followed its own protocols to collect whole blood in K2EDTA tubes. For TCRbeta analysis, collaborators shipped samples as frozen whole blood, isolated PBMCs, or DNA extracted from either of those sample types. The germline V gene supplies CDR1 MGHRA and CDR2 YSYEKL. V is trimmed back by 1 base and J by 2 bases, and the junction contains 4 bases that no gene match accounts for. Taken from cysteine to phenylalanine, the CDR3 has 15 residues. Left in the record is the CDR3 DNA by itself, 45 bases read in frame from the first base. Points on this clone: No antigen is known for it. Base qualities were left out, and no much larger clone turns up one base away.

This sequence was found in a man between 35 and 55 years old with acute or convalescent COVID-19. Sequenced material: peripheral blood. The receptor chain draws on TRBV4-1 and TRBJ2-5, with TRBD1 identical over 7 junction bases. The CDR3 region has the sequence CASSQGQGPQETQYF. DNA sequence: TGCGCCAGCAGCCAAGGACAGGGCCCTCAAGAGACCCAGTACTTC.